Sequencing of this T cell receptor beta chain was carried out in a study of shared clonotypes between healthy human individuals. The CDR3 loop spans 15 amino acids. Losses at the gene ends were 8 bases for V and 2 bases for J; bases not matched to a gene: 12. From germline, CDR1 is MDHEN and CDR2 SYDVKM. Execution of the assay was at deep level. Sequencing was performed with immunoSEQ multiplex PCR; in TCRdb, only in-frame clones are kept and a portion is missing. The repertoire has over a million clones, 98% of them found once; the top ten carry approximately 0.4%. The V call is TRBV28, the J call TRBJ2-7; 7 nucleotides agree with TRBD1. Input material: naive CD4+ T cells sorted from blood. The subset: CD45RA+ positively selected. The source of this sequence is a man in his thirties or forties in good health. The CDR3 nucleotides are TGTGCCAGCGGAATACGGGACAGTCCGACCTACGAGCAGTACTTC. Its translation: CASGIRDSPTYEQYF.